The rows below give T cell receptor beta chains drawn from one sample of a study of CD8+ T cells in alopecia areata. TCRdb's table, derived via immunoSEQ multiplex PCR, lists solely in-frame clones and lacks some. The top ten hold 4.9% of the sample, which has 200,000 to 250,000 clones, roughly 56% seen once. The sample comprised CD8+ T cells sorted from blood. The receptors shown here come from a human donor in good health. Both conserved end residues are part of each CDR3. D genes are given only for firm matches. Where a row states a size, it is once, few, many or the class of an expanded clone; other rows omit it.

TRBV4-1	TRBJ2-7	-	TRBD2	CASSQGGGVTRRQYF	TGCGCCAGCAGCCAAGGCGGGGGAGTGACGCGTCGGCAGTACTTC
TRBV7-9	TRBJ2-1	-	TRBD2	CASSGSGAHNEQFF	TGTGCCAGCAGCGGTAGCGGGGCGCACAATGAGCAGTTCTTC
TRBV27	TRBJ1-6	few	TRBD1	CASSRTGFGSPLHF	TGTGCCAGCAGTCGGACAGGGTTCGGGTCACCCCTCCACTTT
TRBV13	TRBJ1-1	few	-	CASSSGAGDGLSTEAFF	TGTGCCAGCAGCTCCGGGGCAGGGGACGGATTATCCACTGAAGCTTTCTTT
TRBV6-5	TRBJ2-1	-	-	CASSGGQYMNEQFF	TGTGCCAGCAGTGGTGGCCAGTACATGAATGAGCAGTTCTTC
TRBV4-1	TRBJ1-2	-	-	CASSQTYTDGYTF	TGCGCCAGCAGCCAAACTTATACGGATGGCTACACCTTC
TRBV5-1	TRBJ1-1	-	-	CASSLETEAFF	TGCGCCAGCAGCTTGGAAACAGAAGCTTTCTTT
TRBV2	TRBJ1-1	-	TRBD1	CAVWTGTGTEAFF	TGTGCCGTCTGGACAGGGACGGGGACTGAAGCTTTCTTT
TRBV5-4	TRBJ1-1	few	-	CASSSSIGRVNTEAFF	TGTGCCAGCAGCTCCAGCATCGGGAGGGTAAACACTGAAGCTTTCTTT
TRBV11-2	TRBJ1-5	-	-	CASSEGNQPQHF	TGTGCCAGCAGCGAAGGTAATCAGCCCCAGCATTTT
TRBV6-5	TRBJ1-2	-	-	CASSYRTGSVNGYTF	TGTGCCAGCAGTTACCGAACAGGGTCTGTGAATGGCTACACCTTC
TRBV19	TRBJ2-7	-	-	CASSFTGSDEQYF	TGTGCCAGTAGTTTTACAGGGTCCGACGAGCAGTACTTC
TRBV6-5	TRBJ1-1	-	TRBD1	CASSSQGDTEAFF	TGTGCCAGCAGTTCACAGGGGGACACTGAAGCTTTCTTT
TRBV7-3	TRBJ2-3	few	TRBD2	CASSLLAGGPGTDTQYF	TGTGCCAGCAGCTTACTAGCGGGGGGGCCGGGCACAGATACGCAGTATTTT
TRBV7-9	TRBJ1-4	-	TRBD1	CASSLGQGSEKLFF	TGTGCCAGCAGCCTCGGACAGGGATCCGAAAAACTGTTTTTT
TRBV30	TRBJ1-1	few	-	CAWSLPSPFAEAFF	TGTGCCTGGAGTTTACCCTCGCCATTCGCTGAAGCTTTCTTT
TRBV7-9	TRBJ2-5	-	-	CASSLAGGTVQETQYF	TGTGCCAGCAGCTTAGCCGGAGGGACAGTCCAAGAGACCCAGTACTTC
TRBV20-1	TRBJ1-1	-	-	CQTWGAEAFF	TGTCAAACCTGGGGGGCTGAAGCTTTCTTT
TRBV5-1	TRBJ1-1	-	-	CASSGGDEAFF	TGCGCCAGCAGCGGGGGAGATGAAGCTTTCTTT
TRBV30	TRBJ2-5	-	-	CAWSTTTWETQYF	TGTGCCTGGAGTACCACTACCTGGGAGACCCAGTACTTC
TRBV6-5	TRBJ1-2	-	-	CASSYSNVYGYTF	TGTGCCAGCAGTTACTCGAACGTGTATGGCTACACCTTC
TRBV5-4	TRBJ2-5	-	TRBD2	CASSPQGSGDETQYF	TGTGCCAGCAGCCCCCAAGGTAGCGGGGACGAGACCCAGTACTTC
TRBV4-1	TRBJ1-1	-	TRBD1	CASSLLRTGGDTEAFF	TGCGCCAGCAGCCTACTAAGGACAGGGGGGGACACTGAAGCTTTCTTT
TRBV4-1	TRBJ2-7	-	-	CASSQTQGSYEQYF	TGCGCCAGCAGCCAAACACAGGGATCCTACGAGCAGTACTTC
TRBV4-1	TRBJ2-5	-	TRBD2	CASSFGGREGTQYF	TGTGCCAGCAGTTTTGGGGGGCGGGAGGGGACCCAGTACTTC
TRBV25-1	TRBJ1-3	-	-	CASSGNPRGNTIYF	TGTGCCAGCAGTGGGAACCCCCGGGGAAACACCATATATTTT
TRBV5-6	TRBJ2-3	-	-	CASLLGVSSTDTQYF	TGTGCCAGCCTTCTGGGGGTATCAAGCACAGATACGCAGTATTTT
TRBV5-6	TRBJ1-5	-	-	CASSRGRTYNQPQHF	TGTGCCAGCAGCCGGGGACGGACGTACAATCAGCCCCAGCATTTT
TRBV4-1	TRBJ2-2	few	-	CASSQEDSLAGELFF	TGCGCCAGCAGCCAAGAGGACTCCCTAGCCGGGGAGCTGTTTTTT
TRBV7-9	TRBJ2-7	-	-	CATQAGPVYEQYF	TGTGCCACTCAGGCGGGACCCGTCTACGAGCAGTACTTC
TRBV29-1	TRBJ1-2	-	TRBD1	CSVNSQGALSYGYTF	TGCAGCGTTAATTCACAGGGGGCGCTGAGCTATGGCTACACCTTC
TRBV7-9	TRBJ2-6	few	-	CASSGLWANVLTF	TGTGCCAGCAGCGGGCTTTGGGCCAACGTCCTGACTTTC
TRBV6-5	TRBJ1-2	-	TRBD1	CASSSRTGTNYGYTF	TGTGCCAGCAGTTCGCGGACAGGGACTAACTATGGCTACACCTTC
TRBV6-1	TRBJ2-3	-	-	CASSDGPLGGTDTQYF	TGTGCCAGCAGTGACGGGCCGCTCGGGGGCACAGATACGCAGTATTTT
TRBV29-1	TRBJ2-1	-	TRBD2	CSVEGLAGNNEQFF	TGCAGCGTCGAGGGACTAGCGGGGAACAATGAGCAGTTCTTC
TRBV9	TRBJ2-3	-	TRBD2	CASSPGWGGGALDTQYF	TGTGCCAGCAGCCCCGGCTGGGGCGGGGGGGCCTTAGATACGCAGTATTTT
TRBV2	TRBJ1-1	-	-	CASSEAEGNEAFF	TGTGCCAGCAGTGAAGCGGAAGGGAATGAAGCTTTCTTT
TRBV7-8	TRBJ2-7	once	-	CASSLGSRTSQYEQYF	TGTGCCAGCAGCTTAGGATCAAGGACTTCCCAATACGAGCAGTACTTC
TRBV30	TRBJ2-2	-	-	CAWSVLDTGELFF	TGTGCCTGGAGTGTTCTGGACACCGGGGAGCTGTTTTTT
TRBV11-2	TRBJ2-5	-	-	CASSLVGGQETQYF	TGTGCCAGCAGCTTAGTCGGGGGCCAAGAGACCCAGTACTTC
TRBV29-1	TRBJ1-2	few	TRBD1	CSGKQGGGYTF	TGCAGCGGTAAACAGGGGGGCGGCTACACCTTC
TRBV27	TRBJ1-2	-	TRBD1	CASSPQGARGYTF	TGTGCCAGCAGTCCCCAGGGGGCGCGGGGCTACACCTTC
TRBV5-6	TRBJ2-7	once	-	CASSWGGSYEQYF	TGTGCCAGCAGCTGGGGCGGGTCCTACGAGCAGTACTTC
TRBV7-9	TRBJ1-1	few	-	CASSSQVTGSRTEAFF	TGTGCCAGCAGCTCGCAGGTGACGGGTTCCAGGACTGAAGCTTTCTTT
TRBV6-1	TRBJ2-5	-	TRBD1	CASSASYSGTGDEETQYF	TGTGCCAGCAGTGCCTCTTATTCCGGGACAGGGGACGAGGAGACCCAGTACTTC
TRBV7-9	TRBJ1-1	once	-	CASSLPHANTEAFF	TGTGCCAGCAGCCTCCCCCATGCGAACACTGAAGCTTTCTTT
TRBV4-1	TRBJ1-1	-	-	CASSQVRSVYTEAFF	TGCGCCAGCAGCCAAGTACGGTCCGTTTACACTGAAGCTTTCTTT
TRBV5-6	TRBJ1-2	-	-	CASSFGAGPFAF	TGTGCCAGCAGCTTTGGAGCAGGGCCGTTTGCCTTC
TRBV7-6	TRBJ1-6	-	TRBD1	CASRERQGSASPLHF	TGTGCCAGTCGAGAGAGACAGGGATCGGCTTCACCCCTCCACTTT
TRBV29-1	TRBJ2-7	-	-	CSGTSGYEQYF	TGCAGCGGGACCTCGGGGTACGAGCAGTACTTC
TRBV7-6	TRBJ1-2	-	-	CASSLDQDVAPVYGYTF	TGTGCCAGCAGCTTAGACCAGGACGTAGCCCCTGTCTATGGCTACACCTTC
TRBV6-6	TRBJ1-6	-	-	CASSYTGPEAPLHF	TGTGCCAGCAGTTACACCGGGCCAGAAGCACCCCTCCACTTT
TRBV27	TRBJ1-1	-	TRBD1	CATTRDRVMNTEAFF	TGTGCCACCACCCGGGACAGGGTCATGAACACTGAAGCTTTCTTT
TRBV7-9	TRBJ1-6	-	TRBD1	CASSSKQGPRQPLHF	TGTGCCAGCAGCTCGAAACAGGGGCCCCGGCAACCCCTCCACTTT
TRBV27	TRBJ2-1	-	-	CASSFGNEQFF	TGTGCCAGCAGTTTTGGCAATGAGCAGTTCTTC
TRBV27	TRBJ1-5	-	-	CASSQGRNQPQHF	TGTGCCAGCAGTCAGGGACGGAATCAGCCCCAGCATTTT
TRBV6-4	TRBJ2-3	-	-	CASSDSTGLTSRYF	TGTGCCAGCAGTGACTCGACTGGCCTGACATCTCGGTATTTT
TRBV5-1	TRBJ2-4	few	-	CASSLGRPLAKNIQYF	TGCGCCAGCAGCTTGGGACGGCCCCTAGCCAAAAACATTCAGTACTTC
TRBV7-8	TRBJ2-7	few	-	CASSYYRGGSYEQYF	TGTGCCAGCAGCTATTACAGGGGGGGCTCCTACGAGCAGTACTTC